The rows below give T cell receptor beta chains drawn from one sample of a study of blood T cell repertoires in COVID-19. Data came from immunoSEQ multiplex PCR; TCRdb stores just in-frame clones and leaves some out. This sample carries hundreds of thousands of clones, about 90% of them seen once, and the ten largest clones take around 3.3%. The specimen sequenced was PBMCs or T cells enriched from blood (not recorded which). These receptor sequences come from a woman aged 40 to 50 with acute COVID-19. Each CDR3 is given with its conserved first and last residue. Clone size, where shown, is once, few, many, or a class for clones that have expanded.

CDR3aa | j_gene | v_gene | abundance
CSGGQGFTEAFF | TRBJ1-1 | TRBV29-1 | .
CASTRTGASYEQYF | TRBJ2-7 | TRBV2 | .
CASSQDLIAGSRTDTQYF | TRBJ2-3 | TRBV3-1/TRBV3-2 | .
CASSLTLAGGLSGELFF | TRBJ2-2 | TRBV7-3 | .
CASSSAGAGTEAFF | TRBJ1-1 | TRBV11-2 | once
CASSGTSNEQFF | TRBJ2-1 | TRBV9 | .
CASSPGQIYGYTF | TRBJ1-2 | TRBV2 | .
CASSRSLAEGTDTQYF | TRBJ2-3 | TRBV4-1 | .
CASSSAGFHTEAFF | TRBJ1-1 | TRBV5-1 | few
CATSDSPGTDGYTF | TRBJ1-2 | TRBV24-1 | .
CSVEARGIDTQYF | TRBJ2-3 | TRBV29-1 | .
CASIQGKRTEAFF | TRBJ1-1 | TRBV25-1 | few
CASSSRQGAGLAGGSPDTQYF | TRBJ2-3 | TRBV7-8 | .
CASSSAGQGEAFF | TRBJ1-1 | TRBV11-2 | .
CASSLSGGTGELFF | TRBJ2-2 | TRBV7-6 | .
CASSQSVAGEAKNIQYF | TRBJ2-4 | TRBV23-1 | .
CASSLGIGLSTADTQYF | TRBJ2-3 | TRBV7-3 | .
CATSREIESGNTIYF | TRBJ1-3 | TRBV15 | .
CASSQDRASGRASSDTQYF | TRBJ2-3 | TRBV4-1 | .
CAISESSSGRVGDTQYF | TRBJ2-3 | TRBV10-3 | few